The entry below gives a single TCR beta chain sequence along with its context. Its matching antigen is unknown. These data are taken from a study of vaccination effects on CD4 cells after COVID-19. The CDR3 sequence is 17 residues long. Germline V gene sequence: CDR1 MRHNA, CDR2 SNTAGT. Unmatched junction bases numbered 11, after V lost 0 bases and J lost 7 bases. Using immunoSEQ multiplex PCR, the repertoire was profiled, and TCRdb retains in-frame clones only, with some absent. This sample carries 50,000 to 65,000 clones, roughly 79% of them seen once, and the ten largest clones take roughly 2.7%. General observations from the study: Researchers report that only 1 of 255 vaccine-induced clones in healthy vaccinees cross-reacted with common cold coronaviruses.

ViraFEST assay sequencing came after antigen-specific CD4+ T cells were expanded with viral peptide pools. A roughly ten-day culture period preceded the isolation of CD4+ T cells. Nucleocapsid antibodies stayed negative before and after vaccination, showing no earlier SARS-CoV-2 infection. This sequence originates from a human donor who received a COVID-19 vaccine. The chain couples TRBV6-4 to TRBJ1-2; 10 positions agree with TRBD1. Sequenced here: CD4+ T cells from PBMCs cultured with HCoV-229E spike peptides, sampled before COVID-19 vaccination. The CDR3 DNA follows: TGTGCCAGCAGTGACTCGATCGGACAGGGGGGGATCGGTGGCTACACCTTC. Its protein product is CASSDSIGQGGIGGYTF.